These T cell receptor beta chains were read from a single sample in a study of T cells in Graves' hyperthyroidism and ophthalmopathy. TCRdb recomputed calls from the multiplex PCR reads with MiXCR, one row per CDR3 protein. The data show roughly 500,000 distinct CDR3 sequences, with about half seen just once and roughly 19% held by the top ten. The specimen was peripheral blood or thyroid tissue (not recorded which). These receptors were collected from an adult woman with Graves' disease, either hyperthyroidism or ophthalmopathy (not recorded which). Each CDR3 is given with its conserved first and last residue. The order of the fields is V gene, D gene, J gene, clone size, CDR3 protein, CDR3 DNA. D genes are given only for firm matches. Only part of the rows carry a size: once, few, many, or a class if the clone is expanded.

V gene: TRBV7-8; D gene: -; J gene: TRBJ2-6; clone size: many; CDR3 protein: CASSLALSGANVLTF; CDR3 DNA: TGTGCCAGCAGCTTAGCCCTCTCTGGGGCCAACGTCCTGACTTTC
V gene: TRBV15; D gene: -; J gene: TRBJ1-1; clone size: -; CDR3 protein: CATAKKGTEAFF; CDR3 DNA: TGTGCCACCGCTAAGAAAGGGACTGAAGCTTTCTTT
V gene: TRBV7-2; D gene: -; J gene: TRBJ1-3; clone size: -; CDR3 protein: CASSTLRSSGNTIYF; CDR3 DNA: TGTGCCAGCAGCACACTGAGGAGCTCTGGAAACACCATATATTTT
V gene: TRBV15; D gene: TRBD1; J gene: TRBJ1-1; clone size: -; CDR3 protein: CATSRTGTGTEAFF; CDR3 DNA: TGTGCCACCAGCAGAACCGGGACAGGGACTGAAGCTTTCTTT
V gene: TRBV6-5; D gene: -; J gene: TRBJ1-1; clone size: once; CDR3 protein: CASSRSRVTEAFF; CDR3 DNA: TGTGCCAGCAGTCGCAGCAGGGTGACTGAAGCTTTCTTT
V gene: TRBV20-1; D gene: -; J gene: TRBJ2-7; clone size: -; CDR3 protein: CSGQLIYEQYF; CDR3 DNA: TGCAGCGGACAATTGATCTACGAGCAGTACTTC
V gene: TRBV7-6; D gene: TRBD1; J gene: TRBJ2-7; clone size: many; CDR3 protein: CASSPRDRDVYEQYF; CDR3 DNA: TGTGCCAGCAGCCCCCGGGACAGGGACGTCTACGAGCAGTACTTC
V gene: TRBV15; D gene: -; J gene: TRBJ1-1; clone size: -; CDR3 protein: CATSRDVTWKVAFF; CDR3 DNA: TGTGCCACCAGCAGAGATGTCACCTGGAAAGTAGCTTTCTTT
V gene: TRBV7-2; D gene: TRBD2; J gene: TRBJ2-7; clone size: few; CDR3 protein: CASSLGVQRDPYEQYF; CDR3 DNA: TGTGCCAGCAGCTTAGGTGTACAGCGGGACCCCTACGAGCAGTACTTC
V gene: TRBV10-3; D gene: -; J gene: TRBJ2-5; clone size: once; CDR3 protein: CAITRTGGMAGGETQYF; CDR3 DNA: TGTGCCATCACCCGTACAGGGGGCATGGCGGGAGGGGAGACCCAGTACTTC
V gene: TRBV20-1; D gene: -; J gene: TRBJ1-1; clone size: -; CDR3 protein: CSARGGSANTEAFF; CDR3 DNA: TGCAGTGCTAGGGGCGGCAGCGCGAACACTGAAGCTTTCTTT